This entry lists 15 T cell receptor beta chains sequenced from one sample in a study of blood T cell repertoires in COVID-19. Profiled with immunoSEQ multiplex PCR; TCRdb holds only in-frame clones, not every one. The sample shows approximately 220,000 clones, 75% to 90% of them seen only once. The sequencing input was peripheral blood. The receptors come from a man aged 40-49 years with acute or convalescent COVID-19.

This CDR3 reads CASSIRPGLNTGELFF. In DNA, the CDR3 is TGTGCCAGTAGTATTCGACCCGGACTGAACACCGGGGAGCTGTTTTTT. The rearrangement links TRBV19 to TRBJ2-2, with D tentatively TRBD2 (5 bases). CDR3 length: 16 residues. Germline CDR1 reads LNHDA; CDR2 reads SQIVND (reference sequence). The V gene lost 3 bases and the J gene lost 1 base, with 12 bases spanning the gap.

J is TRBJ1-5 and V is TRBV3-1 (or the pseudogene TRBV3-2); D is perhaps TRBD1 (6 bases). CDR3 size: 15 residues. With 4 bases removed from V and 3 bases from J, the gap between germline ends came to 13 bases. The germline V gene encodes CDR1 LGHDT and CDR2 YNNKEL (reference sequence). CDR3 amino acids: CASSPSDRNNQPQHF. CDR3 sequence (DNA): TGTGCCAGCAGCCCTTCCGACAGGAACAATCAGCCCCAGCATTTT.

This chain links TRBV27 with TRBJ1-2; possible D gene TRBD1, 6 bases. V lost 7 bases to trimming and J lost 0 bases, with 24 bases between them. Germline V gene sequence: CDR1 MNHEY, CDR2 SMNVEV (reference sequence). The CDR3 totals 18 residues. The CDR3 sequence is CASTPGGGVEITNYGYTF. The CDR3, as DNA: TGTGCCAGCACCCCCGGGGGGGGCGTAGAAATCACTAACTATGGCTACACCTTC.

V and J are TRBV7-8 and TRBJ2-6; 16 nucleotides align to TRBD2. The V segment lost 5 bases and the J segment 0 bases; nucleotides outside the gene matches: 4. Germline V gives CDR1 SGHVS, CDR2 FQNEAQ. CDR3 size: 19 residues. The CDR3 DNA reads TGTGCCAGCAGCCCGGGACTAGCGGGGGGGAGCTCTGGGGCCAACGTCCTGACTTTC. This gives the protein CASSPGLAGGSSGANVLTF.

The gene calls are TRBV19 and TRBJ1-3; D gene ambiguous. This CDR3 comprises 14 residues. Per the germline V gene, CDR1 is LNHDA and CDR2 is SQIVND (reference sequence). Deletions cut 6 bases from V and 4 bases from J, with 13 bases between. CDR3 region: CASRTRGLGNTIYF. The DNA of the CDR3 is TGTGCCAGTAGAACGAGAGGCCTAGGAAACACCATATATTTT.

The rearrangement joins TRBV5-5 to TRBJ2-1; D possibly corresponds to TRBD1 (6 bases). This CDR3 region has 15 residues. The germline V and J ends were trimmed by 1 base and 6 bases, with 14 bases remaining between them. Germline assignment: CDR1 SGHKS and CDR2 YYEKEE (reference sequence). CDR3 DNA sequence: TGTGCCAGCAGCTTGTCCGCTGGCAGGGGCAATGAGCAGTTCTTC. Protein sequence: CASSLSAGRGNEQFF.

This chain connects TRBV25-1 to TRBJ1-1; unclear D gene. Germline V CDR1 and CDR2: MGHDK, SYGVNS. There are 14 residues in the CDR3. With 8 bases removed from V and 6 bases from J, the gap between germline ends came to 19 bases. This chain's CDR3 is CASRGQRSDAEAFF. The CDR3 region has the DNA TGTGCCAGCCGGGGTCAGAGAAGTGACGCTGAAGCTTTCTTT.

This clone was observed a handful of times. V gene TRBV4-1 combines with J gene TRBJ1-1; D might be TRBD1 (5 bases). Germline CDR1 and CDR2: MGHRA and YSYEKL. V gave up 4 bases and J gave up 1 base, with 16 bases separating them. The CDR3 sequence is 16 residues long. CDR3 amino acids: CASSPSGQGRNTEAFF. Here the CDR3 DNA reads TGCGCCAGCAGCCCTTCTGGGCAGGGTAGGAACACTGAAGCTTTCTTT.

This clone was counted once. The CDR3 loop reads CASSPDSFTNYGYTF. CDR3 nucleotides: TGTGCCAGTAGCCCTGACAGCTTCACTAACTATGGCTACACCTTC. The rearrangement links TRBV19 to TRBJ1-2, with D possibly TRBD1 on 5 matching bases. There are 15 residues in the CDR3. The V gene lost 6 bases and the J gene lost 0 bases, with 14 bases spanning the gap. Germline loops: CDR1 LNHDA, CDR2 SQIVND (reference sequence).

The chain employs TRBV27 and TRBJ2-7; D remains unclear. The CDR3 has 14 residues. V gave up 3 bases and J gave up 0 bases, with 9 bases separating them. Germline V gives CDR1 MNHEY, CDR2 SMNVEV (reference sequence). The CDR3 coding sequence is TGTGCCAGCAGTTTCCAAGCGTCCTCCTACGAGCAGTACTTC. It translates to CASSFQASSYEQYF.

CDR3 sequence reads: CASSYWKLANMSEQYF. CDR3 in DNA: TGTGCCAGCAGTTACTGGAAGCTAGCCAATATGAGCGAGCAGTACTTC. The J gene is TRBJ2-7, the V gene TRBV6-5; D is perhaps TRBD2 (5 bases). The germline V and J ends were trimmed by 1 base and 6 bases, with 19 bases remaining between them. The V gene's germline CDR1 is MNHEY and CDR2 SVGAGI. This CDR3 region has 16 residues.

This sequence joins TRBV7-7 and TRBJ1-3; no clear D gene. This CDR3 comprises 13 residues. Trimming shortened V by 2 bases and J by 3 bases, and 5 bases separated the two germline ends. Germline V gives CDR1 SSHAT, CDR2 FNYEAQ (reference sequence). For the CDR3, the DNA is TGTGCCAGCAGCTTACAGGTTGGAAACACCATATATTTT. Protein product: CASSLQVGNTIYF.

V gene TRBV6-5 combines with J gene TRBJ1-5, with a possible D match to TRBD1 (5 bases). There are 14 residues in the CDR3. V lost 7 bases, J lost 4 bases, and 14 bases lay in between. Germline CDR1 is MNHEY and CDR2 is SVGAGI. The CDR3 bases are TGTGCCAGCATATACCTCGGGGGGAATCAGCCCCAGCATTTT. It encodes CASIYLGGNQPQHF.

The rearrangement uses TRBV6-5 and TRBJ1-2; D unresolved. Trimming stripped 4 bases from V and 4 bases from J, with 10 bases between. Germline values: CDR1 MNHEY, CDR2 SVGAGI. The CDR3 is 13 residues long. The CDR3 protein is CASSSQSFYGYTF. CDR3 in DNA: TGTGCCAGCAGTTCCCAGTCCTTCTATGGCTACACCTTC.

This chain connects TRBV7-6 to TRBJ1-2; the D gene is possibly TRBD1 (5 bases). The CDR3 is made up of 14 amino acids. Trimming shortened V by 5 bases and J by 4 bases, and 14 bases separated the two germline ends. Germline CDR1 reads SGHVS; CDR2 reads FNYEAQ. In DNA, the CDR3 is TGTGCCAGCAGCCTCTGGGGGGTCGTCTATGGCTACACCTTC. It codes for CASSLWGVVYGYTF.